This entry lists 20 T cell receptor beta chains sequenced from one sample in a study of spatial heterogeneity in lung cancer (dated by TCRdb to the late 2010s). The sample's time point, from its label and the paper: sample taken at primary tumor resection. Libraries were built with 5' RACE. The reads were generated on a NextSeq 500. TCRdb's own reprocessing of the public reads used fastp at Q25 and MiXCR and kept productive beta chains. For every CDR3 protein sequence, its rows merge into one entry that carries the most common genes and DNA. Here the sample has about 48,000 distinct CDR3 sequences; about 5.8% occur a single time. The ten largest account for approximately 12% of the sample. Sample: PBMCs, taken at surgery. All receptors come from a male donor with early-stage non-small cell lung cancer.

This clonotype was recorded many times. The chain has TRBV5-1 and TRBJ2-5, with 11 nucleotides matching TRBD2. Germline loops: CDR1 SGHRS, CDR2 YFSETQ. Trimming took 0 bases from V and 2 from J; bases not matched to a gene: 12. The CDR3 contains 19 residues. The CDR3 nucleotides are TGCGCCAGCAGCTTGGCCAGCGGTCGGACTAGCGGGTCTCAAGAGACCCAGTACTTC. Its protein is CASSLASGRTSGSQETQYF. The whole variable domain, remainder taken from reference TRBV5-1 and TRBJ2-5, is KAGVTQTPRYLIKTRGQQVTLSCSPISGHRSVSWYQQTPGQGLQFLFEYFSETQRNKGNFPGRFSGRQFSNSRSEMNVSTLELGDSALYLCASSLASGRTSGSQETQYFGPGTRLLVL.

This clonotype was found a few times. V usage is TRBV24-1 and J usage is TRBJ2-1, with D possibly TRBD1 on 6 matching bases. The germline gives CDR1 KGHDR, CDR2 SFDVKD. The CDR3 spans 16 residues. Trimming left V 1 base short and J 5 bases short, with 14 bases between. Here the CDR3 DNA reads TGTGCCACCAGTGATTTCGTGGGGGCGCATCACAATGAGCAGTTCTTC. Amino acids: CATSDFVGAHHNEQFF.

This clonotype occurred many times. The chain has TRBV30 and TRBJ2-6, with D perhaps being TRBD1 or TRBD2 (5 bases each). The ends were cut back, 5 bases at V and 0 bases at J, with 17 bases in the middle. Looked up from germline, CDR1 is GTSNPN and CDR2 is SVGIG (reference sequence). This CDR3 is 17 amino acids long. Here the CDR3 DNA reads TGTGCCTGGGCTATGGGACGGTCTCACTCTGGGGCCAACGTCCTGACTTTC. Amino acid sequence: CAWAMGRSHSGANVLTF. Full variable domain (rest looked up from reference TRBV30 and TRBJ2-6): SQTIHQWPATLVQPVGSPLSLECTVEGTSNPNLYWYRQAAGRGLQLLFYSVGIGQISSEVPQNLSASRPQDRQFILSSKKLLLSDSGFYLCAWAMGRSHSGANVLTFGAGSRLTVL.

This clonotype was detected ten times or more. This chain links TRBV12-3 or TRBV12-4 with TRBJ1-5; a weak D match, TRBD1 (5 bases). This CDR3 is built from 14 residues. The V and J ends lost 6 bases and 0 bases respectively, with 9 bases between them. CDR3 coding DNA: TGTGCCAGCAGCCCCGGGGCTAGCAATCAGCCCCAGCATTTT. This encodes CASSPGASNQPQHF.

This clonotype was seen many times. The chain carries TRBV7-9 and TRBJ2-3; TRBD2 aligns across 11 bases. The CDR3 loop spans 16 amino acids. Germline CDR1 SEHNR, CDR2 FQNEAQ (reference sequence). J gave up 3 bases and V 3 bases, and 5 bases lay outside the gene matches. The chain's CDR3 is CASSFRLAGITDTQYF. The CDR3, as DNA: TGTGCCAGCAGCTTTCGACTAGCGGGAATAACAGATACGCAGTATTTT.

This clonotype was counted at least ten times. The CDR3 region is CASGFRGTGGEQFF. DNA of the CDR3: TGCGCCAGCGGCTTTAGGGGGACAGGTGGAGAGCAGTTCTTC. V usage is TRBV4-3 and J usage is TRBJ2-1; TRBD1 matches at 8 bases. Trimming removed 8 bases from V and 10 bases from J; junction bases left unmatched: 13. CDR1 and CDR2 (germline): LGHNA, YSLEER. This CDR3 comprises 14 residues.

This clonotype was detected many times. V usage is TRBV2 and J usage is TRBJ1-1; 12 nucleotides agree with TRBD1. The CDR3 is made up of 16 amino acids. The germline V gene has CDR1 SNHLY and CDR2 FYNNEI. V dropped 8 bases and J dropped 1; count of bases not matched to a gene: 8. The CDR3 nucleotides read TGTGCCAGCTGGGGGACAGGGGGCGCAGGGAACACTGAAGCTTTCTTT. It yields the protein CASWGTGGAGNTEAFF.

This clonotype was seen at least ten times. The chain joins TRBV30 to TRBJ2-5, with D tentatively TRBD2 (5 bases). V was pared by 0 bases and J by 4 bases, with 9 bases between. This CDR3 region has 13 residues. Germline CDR1 and CDR2: GTSNPN and SVGIG (reference sequence). The DNA of the CDR3 is TGTGCCTGGAGTGTCGGGGAGAGAGAGACCCAGTACTTC. Protein sequence: CAWSVGERETQYF.

This clonotype was detected ten times or more. This rearrangement joins TRBV20-1 to TRBJ2-7; D unclear. V was shortened by 7 bases and J by 3 bases, with 10 bases between the two germline ends. Germline values: CDR1 DFQATT, CDR2 SNEGSKA (reference sequence). This CDR3 comprises 11 residues. CDR3: CSVGRNYEQYF. The CDR3 region has the DNA TGCAGTGTGGGCAGAAACTACGAGCAGTACTTC.

This clonotype was recorded at least ten times. The gene calls are TRBV2 and TRBJ1-1; D remains ambiguous. The CDR3 covers 13 residues. Between the trimmed V and J ends, which lost 8 bases and 1 base, there was a span of 11 bases. The germline CDR1 and CDR2 sequences are SNHLY and FYNNEI. Written as DNA, the CDR3 is TGTGCCAGCGGGTCCGGGCCGAACACTGAAGCTTTCTTT. It is translated as CASGSGPNTEAFF.

At least ten counts were recorded for this clonotype. The genes are TRBV29-1 and TRBJ2-7, with D perhaps TRBD1 or TRBD2 (5 bases each). Germline V gene data show CDR1 as SQVTM and CDR2 as ANQGSEA. The CDR3 loop spans 12 amino acids. Trimming removed 3 bases at V and 4 bases at J, with 10 bases between. The DNA for the CDR3 is TGCAGCGTTGAGGAGGACAAGTACGAGCAGTACTTC. Translation gives CSVEEDKYEQYF.

The chain couples TRBV3-1 to TRBJ2-7; 15 nucleotides line up with TRBD2. Germline CDR1 LGHDT, CDR2 YNNKEL (reference sequence). This CDR3 is built from 16 residues. The J segment lost 5 bases and the V segment lost 7 bases, leaving 9 bases of the junction unmatched. The CDR3 region has the DNA TGTGCCAGCACCCTATGGGGGACTAGCGGGAGGAACGAGCAGTACTTC. This gives the protein CASTLWGTSGRNEQYF.

This clonotype was recorded many times. This chain links TRBV12-3 or TRBV12-4 with TRBJ2-3; 8 positions agree with TRBD2. CDR3 length: 15 residues. J was trimmed by 6 bases and V by 1 base; bases with no gene match: 6. CDR3 residues: CASSLEGGRIDTQYF. The CDR3 nucleotides read TGTGCCAGCAGTTTAGAGGGCGGGAGGATTGATACGCAGTATTTT.

This sequence joins TRBV7-2 and TRBJ2-3, with 11 positions matching TRBD2. After removal of 3 bases from V and 7 bases from J, the junction contained 6 bases not matched to a gene. The CDR3 consists of 15 residues. Germline V gene data show CDR1 as SGHTA and CDR2 as FQGNSA. The CDR3 nucleotides read TGTGCCAGCAGCTTTACTAGCGGGAGCGCAAATACGCAGTATTTT. Translating gives CASSFTSGSANTQYF.

This chain links TRBV19 with TRBJ2-2, with D perhaps being TRBD1 or TRBD2 (6 bases each). The CDR3 consists of 17 residues. The germline V and J ends were trimmed by 3 bases and 6 bases, with 20 bases remaining between them. Germline V gene lookup returns CDR1 LNHDA and CDR2 SQIVND (reference sequence). The CDR3 protein is CASSIGQRAGYAGELFF. CDR3 sequence (DNA): TGTGCCAGTAGTATCGGACAGCGGGCGGGGTACGCCGGGGAGCTGTTTTTT.

This clonotype has at least ten counts. The J gene is TRBJ2-3, the V gene TRBV4-2, with a tentative D call TRBD1 (7 bases). CDR1 and CDR2 (germline): LGHNA, YNFKEQ. V was clipped by 0 bases and J by 4 bases, with 14 bases between them. This CDR3 is built from 16 residues. The DNA for the CDR3 is TGTGCCAGCAGCCAAGATTCAGGGGGGCGGGCAGATACGCAGTATTTT. Residues: CASSQDSGGRADTQYF.

V gene TRBV7-3 combines with J gene TRBJ1-3; D might be TRBD1 (6 bases). The germline CDR1 and CDR2 sequences are SGHTA and FQGTGA. V lost 8 bases, J lost 7 bases, and 18 bases lay in between. This CDR3 is 14 amino acids long. For the CDR3, the DNA is TGTGCCAGCTCGGAGGGGGTTCGAGGGAACACCATATATTTT. Translation: CASSEGVRGNTIYF.

This clonotype was detected ten times or more. J is TRBJ2-6 and V is TRBV6-5; 7 nucleotides align to TRBD2. The CDR3 is made up of 20 amino acids. V lost 5 bases and J lost 0; bases outside the gene matches: 16. CDR1 and CDR2 from the germline V gene are MNHEY and SVGAGI. The CDR3 region has the DNA TGTGCCAGCAGTCATCGGCGGGGGTCTGGGGCTACCTCTGGGGCCAACGTCCTGACTTTC. Protein sequence: CASSHRRGSGATSGANVLTF.

This clonotype was detected ten times or more. The genes are TRBV6-6 and TRBJ2-2, with D unclear. The germline V gene has CDR1 MNHNY and CDR2 SVGAGI (reference sequence). V lost 0 bases and J lost 7, with 12 bases in between. The CDR3 has 15 residues. CDR3 bases: TGTGCCAGCAGTTACTCTGGTCGGACGGGCGGGGAGCTGTTTTTT. This translates into CASSYSGRTGGELFF.

Many counts were recorded for this clonotype. The chain employs TRBV7-9 and TRBJ1-1; maybe TRBD1 (5 bases). The CDR3 loop spans 14 amino acids. Trimming removed 1 base at V and 2 bases at J, with 8 bases between. CDR1 SEHNR and CDR2 FQNEAQ come from the germline V gene (reference sequence). The CDR3 DNA follows: TGTGCCAGCAGCTTAGGACAGACCAACACTGAAGCTTTCTTT. Amino acid sequence: CASSLGQTNTEAFF.